The text below deals with one TCR beta chain. It has no known antigen specificity. No much larger clone exists at a distance of one base, and base qualities are not known. Ficoll-Paque density gradient centrifugation was used to isolate PBMCs. Sequenced using an Illumina NovaSeq 6000. Using 5'RACE with constant-segment primers, TCRalpha and TCRbeta cDNA libraries were constructed, with sample barcodes and unique molecular identifiers added in the process. RNA was extracted from every sample with Trizol reagent. Libraries were amplified in two PCR steps, with a second sample barcode and Illumina TruSeq adapters added in the second step. Sequencing of the libraries was done on an Illumina NovaSeq, producing 2 x 150 bp paired-end reads. As for the authors' bioinformatics: Reads were demultiplexed and collapsed into UMI-guided consensus sequences with migec v1.2.7. Using mixcr v2.1.11, UMI consensuses were aligned to TRA and TRB V and J templates and then assembled into clonotypes. Clonotypes were classified as expanded or contracted when called significant by both edgeR and NoisET, with noise models trained on biological replicates. For edgeR calls, a false discovery rate-adjusted p below 0.01 and a log2 fold-change threshold of 1 were applied. As an exploratory analysis of dynamics, max-normalized trajectories of the 1000 most abundant clonotypes were examined by PCA with hierarchical clustering. Each responding clone was given a CD4 or CD8 phenotype based on the CD4+ and CD8+ repertoires, which had been sequenced separately. Through fastp at Q25 and MiXCR, TCRdb rebuilt clones from the public reads, retaining in-frame beta chains. Under each unique CDR3 protein, matching rows form one entry showing the most common genes and DNA. It is TCRdb's table, rather than the study itself, that gives the V and J calls and clone size. Across this sample there are some 150,000 distinct CDR3 sequences, with 19% seen only once. In total, the top ten clones hold 2% to 2.5% of the sample.

Counted from cysteine to phenylalanine, this CDR3 has 14 amino acids. The only DNA kept is the CDR3, 42 bases in frame from the first base. The germline V gene provides CDR1 MDHEN and CDR2 SYDVKM. V loses 4 bases, J loses 1 base, and the germline ends lie 11 bases apart. The data were obtained in a study of T-cell memory formation after mild COVID-19 (dated by TCRdb to the early 2020s). Regarding the study in general: TCR sequence clusters from the two donors were largely donor specific. Two young, previously healthy adult volunteers, one female and one male, were included in the cohort. T-cell clones expanding and contracting after mild COVID-19 in a couple of donors were tracked by longitudinal TCRalpha and TCRbeta repertoire sequencing.

The research as a whole found: The study included only two mild cases, and larger cohorts that include severe cases with pre-infection samples were judged to be necessary. Some responding clones were detected in pre-infection memory, suggesting pre-existing cross-reactive memory T cells joined the SARS-CoV-2 response. Contracting CD4+ clones were found mainly in CM and EM memory subsets, while CD8+ clones were enriched in EMRA. The second-wave clones that peaked on day 37 were not confirmed to be SARS-CoV-2 specific. Balanced CD4/CD8 phenotypes were observed for clones contracting from day 15 to 85, whereas a bias towards CD4+ was observed for a second wave of clones expanding from day 15 to 37.

The chain is assembled from TRBV28 and TRBJ2-7, with the D gene too uncertain to name. This receptor was obtained from an adult woman who had mild COVID-19 (a few samples of this study predate the infection). The sample titles of this study are shuffled in the database, so cell type and time point are left out; the donor was told from shared clones. Sequenced input: PBMCs or a T cell subset sorted from them (not recorded which). The CDR3 amino acid sequence is: CASSSASRSYEQYF. The sequenced DNA: TGTGCCAGCAGTTCTGCTAGTAGGTCCTACGAGCAGTACTTC.